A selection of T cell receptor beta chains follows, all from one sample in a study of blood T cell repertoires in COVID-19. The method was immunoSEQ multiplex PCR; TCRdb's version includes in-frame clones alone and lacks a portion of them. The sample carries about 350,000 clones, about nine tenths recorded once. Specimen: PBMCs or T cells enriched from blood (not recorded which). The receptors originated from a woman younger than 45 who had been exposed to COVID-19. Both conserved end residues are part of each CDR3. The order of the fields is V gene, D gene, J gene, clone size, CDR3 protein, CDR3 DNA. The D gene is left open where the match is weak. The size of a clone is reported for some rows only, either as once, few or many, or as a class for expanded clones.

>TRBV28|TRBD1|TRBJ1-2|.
CAGSRTGYGYTF
TGTGCCGGCTCACGGACAGGGTATGGCTACACCTTC
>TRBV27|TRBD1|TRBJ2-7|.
CASSLNRGSYEQYF
TGTGCCAGCAGTTTAAACAGGGGGTCTTACGAGCAGTACTTC
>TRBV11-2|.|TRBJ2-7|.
CASSLGPRYEQYF
TGTGCCAGCAGCTTAGGCCCCCGGTACGAGCAGTACTTC
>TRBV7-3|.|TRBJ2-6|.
CASSLTPGSGANVLTF
TGTGCCAGCAGCTTAACGCCGGGATCTGGGGCCAACGTCCTGACTTTC
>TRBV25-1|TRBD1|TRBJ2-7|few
CASRTGVEQYF
TGTGCCAGCAGGACAGGGGTCGAGCAGTACTTC
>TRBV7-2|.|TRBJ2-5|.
CASSLRAVQEAQYF
TGTGCCAGCAGCTTACGCGCAGTTCAAGAGGCCCAGTACTTC
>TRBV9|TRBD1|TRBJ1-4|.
CASSRRQGAEKLFF
TGTGCCAGCAGCCGCAGACAGGGGGCAGAAAAACTGTTTTTT
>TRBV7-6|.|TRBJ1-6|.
CASRPEASESPLHF
TGTGCCAGCAGACCGGAGGCCTCTGAATCACCCCTCCACTTT
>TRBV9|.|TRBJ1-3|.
CARRGGGLPSGNTIYF
TGTGCCCGCCGCGGGGGGGGGCTCCCCTCTGGAAACACCATATATTTT
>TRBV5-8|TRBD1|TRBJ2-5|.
CASSVLGQGGETQYF
TGTGCCAGCAGCGTGCTGGGACAGGGGGGGGAGACCCAGTACTTC
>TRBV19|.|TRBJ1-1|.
CASSLETRGTEAFF
TGTGCCAGTAGTCTCGAGACCCGGGGCACTGAAGCTTTCTTT
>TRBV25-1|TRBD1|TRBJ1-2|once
CASSEGQGANYGYTF
TGTGCCAGCAGTGAGGGACAGGGAGCTAACTATGGCTACACCTTC
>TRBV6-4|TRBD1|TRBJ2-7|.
CASSTRQGAPMQYF
TGTGCCAGCAGTACTCGACAGGGGGCTCCCATGCAGTACTTC
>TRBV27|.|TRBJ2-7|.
CASSSLAGQSYEQYF
TGTGCCAGCAGTTCCCTGGCGGGACAGTCCTACGAGCAGTACTTC
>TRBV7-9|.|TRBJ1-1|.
CASSLDFPGTEAFF
TGTGCCAGCAGCTTAGATTTCCCCGGGACTGAAGCTTTCTTT
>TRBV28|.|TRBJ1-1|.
CASSTYREAFF
TGTGCCAGCAGTACCTACAGGGAAGCTTTCTTT
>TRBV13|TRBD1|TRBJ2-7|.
CASSTRDRRSYEQYF
TGTGCCAGCAGCACCCGGGACAGGAGATCCTACGAGCAGTACTTC
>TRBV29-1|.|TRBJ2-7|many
CSANTGSYEQYF
TGCAGCGCCAATACAGGGTCCTACGAGCAGTACTTC
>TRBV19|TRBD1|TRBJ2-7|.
CASSLGTGVSYEQYF
TGTGCCAGTAGTCTAGGGACAGGGGTGTCCTACGAGCAGTACTTC
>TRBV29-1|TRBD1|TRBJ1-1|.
CSAGGGAFEAFF
TGCAGCGCCGGAGGGGGCGCGTTTGAAGCTTTCTTT
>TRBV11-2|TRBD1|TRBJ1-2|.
CASSPGQEYGYTF
TGTGCCAGCAGCCCCGGACAGGAGTATGGCTACACCTTC
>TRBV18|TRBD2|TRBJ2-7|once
CASSPLTGGPVINEQYF
TGTGCCAGCTCACCACTTACGGGAGGGCCTGTCATTAACGAGCAGTACTTC
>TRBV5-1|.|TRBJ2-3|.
CASSLPQSTDTQYF
TGCGCCAGCAGCTTACCACAGAGCACAGATACGCAGTATTTT
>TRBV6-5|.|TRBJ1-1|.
CANPTGNTEAFF
TGTGCCAACCCCACAGGGAACACTGAAGCTTTCTTT
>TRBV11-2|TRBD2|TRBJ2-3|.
CASSPPGLAGPDTQYF
TGTGCCAGCAGCCCGCCGGGACTAGCGGGCCCAGATACGCAGTATTTT
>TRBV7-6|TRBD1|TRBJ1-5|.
CASSLDDRDNQPQHF
TGTGCCAGCAGCTTAGACGACAGGGACAATCAGCCCCAGCATTTT
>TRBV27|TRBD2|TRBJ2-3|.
CASSTLDAVAGGSTDTQYF
TGTGCCAGCAGTACACTAGACGCCGTAGCGGGAGGGAGCACAGATACGCAGTATTTT
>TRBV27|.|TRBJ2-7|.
CASSPSLSTRYEQYF
TGTGCCAGCAGTCCTAGTCTGAGTACTAGATACGAGCAGTACTTC
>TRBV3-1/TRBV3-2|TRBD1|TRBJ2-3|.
CASSQMIGQGTDTQYF
TGTGCCAGCAGCCAAATGATCGGACAGGGCACAGATACGCAGTATTTT
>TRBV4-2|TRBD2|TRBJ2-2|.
CASSQDPSGTNTGELFF
TGTGCCAGCAGCCAAGATCCCAGCGGGACGAACACCGGGGAGCTGTTTTTT
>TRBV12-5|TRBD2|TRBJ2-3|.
CASGSPGTSGRALSEYF
TGTGCTAGTGGTTCGCCCGGGACTAGCGGGAGGGCCCTCAGTGAGTATTTT
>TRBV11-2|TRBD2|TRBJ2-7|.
CASSLDPGTSTYEQYF
TGTGCCAGCAGCTTAGATCCAGGGACTAGCACCTACGAGCAGTACTTC
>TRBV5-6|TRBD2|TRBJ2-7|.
CASRRREDRREQYF
TGTGCCAGCAGGAGGCGGGAGGATCGGCGCGAGCAGTACTTC
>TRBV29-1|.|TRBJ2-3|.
CSPRAGDTQYF
TGCAGCCCAAGGGCGGGAGATACGCAGTATTTT
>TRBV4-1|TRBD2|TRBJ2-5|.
CASSQGLADQETQYF
TGCGCCAGCAGCCAGGGACTAGCGGATCAAGAGACCCAGTACTTC
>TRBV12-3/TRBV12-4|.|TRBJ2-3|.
CATSSTDTQYF
TGTGCCACCTCTAGCACAGATACGCAGTATTTT
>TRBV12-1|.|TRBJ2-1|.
CARPRRESSYNEQFF
TGTGCCAGGCCCCGTCGGGAGAGCTCCTACAATGAGCAGTTCTTC
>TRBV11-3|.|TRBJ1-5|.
CASSLVSLRGDSNQPQHF
TGTGCCAGCAGCTTAGTTAGTTTGCGGGGGGATAGCAATCAGCCCCAGCATTTT
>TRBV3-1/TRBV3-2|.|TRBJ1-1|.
CASSQSDVVNTEAFF
TGTGCCAGCAGCCAATCCGATGTAGTAAACACTGAAGCTTTCTTT
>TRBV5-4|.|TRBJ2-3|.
CASSLSGTQYF
TGTGCCAGCAGCTTATCGGGTACGCAGTATTTT
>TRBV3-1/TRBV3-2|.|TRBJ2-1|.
CASSQEFGASLYNEQFF
TGTGCCAGCAGCCAAGAATTTGGTGCTAGCCTGTACAATGAGCAGTTCTTC
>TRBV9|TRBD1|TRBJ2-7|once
CASSPTGQGPHEQYF
TGTGCCAGCAGCCCGACCGGACAGGGCCCCCACGAGCAGTACTTC
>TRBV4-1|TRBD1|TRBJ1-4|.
CASSQAQDRVATNEKLFF
TGCGCCAGCAGCCAAGCCCAGGACAGGGTAGCAACTAATGAAAAACTGTTTTTT
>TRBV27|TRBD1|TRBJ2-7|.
CASGQGAYEQYF
TGTGCCAGCGGACAGGGCGCCTACGAGCAGTACTTC
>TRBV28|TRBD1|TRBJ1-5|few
CASRPGTGYQPQHF
TGTGCCAGCAGGCCCGGGACAGGGTACCAGCCCCAGCATTTT